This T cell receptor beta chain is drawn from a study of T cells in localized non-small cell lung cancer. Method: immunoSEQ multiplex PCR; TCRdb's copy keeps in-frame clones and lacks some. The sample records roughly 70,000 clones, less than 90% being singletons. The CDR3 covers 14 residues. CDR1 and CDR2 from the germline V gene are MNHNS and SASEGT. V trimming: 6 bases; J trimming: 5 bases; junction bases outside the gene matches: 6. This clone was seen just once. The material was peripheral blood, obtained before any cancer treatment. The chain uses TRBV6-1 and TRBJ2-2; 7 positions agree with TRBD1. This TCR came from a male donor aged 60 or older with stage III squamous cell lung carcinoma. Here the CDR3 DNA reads TGTGCCAGCAGGCCGGGACAGCGTACCGGGGAGCTGTTTTTT. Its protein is CASRPGQRTGELFF.